These 31 T cell receptor beta chains originate from one sample sequenced in a study of memory CD4+ T cells and cytomegalovirus serostatus. Clones were read by immunoSEQ multiplex PCR, and TCRdb kept only the in-frame ones, dropping some. The sample includes 50,000 to 65,000 clones, around 77% of them seen just once. Single viable CD3+CD4+CD8-CD45RO+ cells were sorted as the memory CD4+ T cells. Material: memory CD4+ T cells from blood. Source of these receptors: an adult in good health and CMV-seronegative.

The DNA for the CDR3 is TGTGCCAGCAGCTTGGGTGGGAACACTGAAGCTTTCTTT. It codes for CASSLGGNTEAFF. This sequence joins TRBV5-4 and TRBJ1-1; D gene ambiguous. Deletions cut 0 bases from V and 1 base from J, with 4 bases between. Germline V gene lookup returns CDR1 SGHNT and CDR2 YYREEE (reference sequence). The CDR3 has 13 residues. Full variable domain (rest looked up from reference TRBV5-4 and TRBJ1-1): ETGVTQSPTHLIKTRGQQVTLRCSSQSGHNTVSWYQQALGQGPQFIFQYYREEENGRGNFPPRFSGLQFPNYSSELNVNALELDDSALYLCASSLGGNTEAFFGQGTRLTVV.

The rearrangement uses TRBV7-8 and TRBJ1-4; D is unclear. V was clipped by 0 bases and J by 8 bases, with 13 bases between them. The CDR3 has 15 residues. Germline V gene data show CDR1 as SGHVS and CDR2 as FQNEAQ. CDR3 sequence (DNA): TGTGCCAGCAGCTTAGCCGAATCCGGAGAGGAAAAACTGTTTTTT. Translated: CASSLAESGEEKLFF. The variable domain in full, completed from reference TRBV7-8 and TRBJ1-4, reads GAGVSQSPRYKVAKRGQDVALRCDPISGHVSLFWYQQALGQGPEFLTYFQNEAQLDKSGLPSDRFFAERPEGSVSTLKIQRTQQEDSAVYLCASSLAESGEEKLFFGSGTQLSVL.

The chain recombines TRBV2 with TRBJ2-1, with D tentatively TRBD1 (5 bases). Germline V lookup: CDR1 SNHLY, CDR2 FYNNEI. The ends were cut back, 7 bases at V and 2 bases at J, with 12 bases in the middle. CDR3 length: 14 amino acids. The CDR3 loop is CASTDRVPYNEQFF. The CDR3 DNA is TGTGCCAGCACAGACAGAGTCCCCTACAATGAGCAGTTCTTC.

The rearrangement uses TRBV18 and TRBJ2-5; D might be TRBD1 (5 bases). The V end lost 3 bases, the J end lost 7 bases, and 15 bases lay between the germline ends. Per germline, CDR1 KGHSH and CDR2 LQKENI. The CDR3 extends over 14 amino acids. This chain's CDR3 is CASSPSLGEGTQYF. CDR3 nucleotide sequence: TGTGCCAGCTCACCTTCGCTAGGGGAAGGGACCCAGTACTTC. Full variable domain (rest looked up from reference TRBV18 and TRBJ2-5): NAGVMQNPRHLVRRRGQEARLRCSPMKGHSHVYWYRQLPEEGLKFMVYLQKENIIDESGMPKERFSAEFPKEGPSILRIQQVVRGDSAAYFCASSPSLGEGTQYFGPGTRLLVL.

The gene calls are TRBV9 and TRBJ2-2; D unclear. Trimming cost V 2 bases and J 0 bases, with 5 bases left between them. This CDR3 contains 14 residues. Germline CDR1 is SGDLS and CDR2 is YYNGEE. In DNA form, the CDR3 reads TGTGCCAGCAGCGTGCCAGCGAACACCGGGGAGCTGTTTTTT. This translates into CASSVPANTGELFF.

The chain links TRBV30 to TRBJ2-2; D gene uncertain. Germline V lookup: CDR1 GTSNPN, CDR2 SVGIG (reference sequence). The CDR3 is made up of 14 amino acids. The V end lost 3 bases, the J end lost 0 bases, and 8 bases lay between the germline ends. The CDR3 DNA sequence: TGTGCCTGGAGGACATTTACGAACACCGGGGAGCTGTTTTTT. Translation: CAWRTFTNTGELFF.

This chain links TRBV7-3 with TRBJ2-6; D perhaps matches TRBD1 (5 bases). The germline V gene has CDR1 SGHTA and CDR2 FQGTGA. Trimming left V 4 bases short and J 0 bases short, with 13 bases between. CDR3 length: 17 amino acids. This chain's CDR3 is CASSSLHRFSGANVLTF. The DNA for the CDR3 is TGTGCCAGCAGCTCCCTCCACAGGTTCTCTGGGGCCAACGTCCTGACTTTC.

The chain combines TRBV5-1 with TRBJ2-2, with D tentatively TRBD2 (7 bases). The CDR3 is 17 amino acids. CDR1 SGHRS and CDR2 YFSETQ come from the germline V gene. V was cut by 6 bases and J by 0 bases, with 18 bases left in between. CDR3 sequence (DNA): TGCGCCAGCACCGAAAGGGGGGGGCCGGCGAACACCGGGGAGCTGTTTTTT. It translates to CASTERGGPANTGELFF.

This chain links TRBV4-1 with TRBJ1-4; D is ambiguous. V was clipped by 4 bases and J by 5 bases, with 14 bases between them. The CDR3 spans 15 residues. Germline CDR1 MGHRA, CDR2 YSYEKL. CDR3 protein: CASSPQEEGNEKLFF. The CDR3 DNA reads as TGCGCCAGCAGCCCCCAAGAGGAAGGAAATGAAAAACTGTTTTTT.

The gene calls are TRBV14 and TRBJ1-2; 8 bases agree with TRBD1. Germline loops: CDR1 SGHDN, CDR2 FVKESK. This CDR3 spans 18 amino acids. V lost 3 bases to trimming and J lost 2 bases; unmatched junction nucleotides: 14. This CDR3 reads CASSHKGENRGFNYGYTF. CDR3 DNA sequence: TGTGCCAGCAGCCATAAGGGGGAGAACAGGGGGTTCAACTATGGCTACACCTTC.

This clone was detected once. This sequence joins TRBV19 and TRBJ2-7; D uncertain. The length of the CDR3 is 13 residues. Per germline, CDR1 LNHDA and CDR2 SQIVND (reference sequence). The V and J ends lost 5 bases and 2 bases respectively, with 10 bases between them. For the CDR3, the DNA is TGTGCCAGTAGTCCCCCATACGCCTACGAGCAGTACTTC. As protein: CASSPPYAYEQYF.

The chain couples TRBV30 to TRBJ2-3; 8 bases agree with TRBD2. CDR1 GTSNPN and CDR2 SVGIG come from the germline V gene (reference sequence). This CDR3 has 13 amino acids. V dropped 3 bases and J dropped 1; count of bases not matched to a gene: 0. The CDR3 nucleotides read TGTGCCTGGAGAGCGGGGGGCACAGATACGCAGTATTTT. Protein sequence: CAWRAGGTDTQYF. The full variable domain, in which reference TRBV30 and TRBJ2-3 provide the parts outside the CDR3, is SQTIHQWPATLVQPVGSPLSLECTVEGTSNPNLYWYRQAAGRGLQLLFYSVGIGQISSEVPQNLSASRPQDRQFILSSKKLLLSDSGFYLCAWRAGGTDTQYFGPGTRLTVL.

The chain combines TRBV10-3 with TRBJ2-1; 10 nucleotides agree with TRBD2. This CDR3 has 14 amino acids. V lost 6 bases and J lost 9; bases outside the gene matches: 8. Germline V gene sequence: CDR1 ENHRY, CDR2 SYGVKD. CDR3 loop: CAISGLAERVEQFF. The CDR3 DNA reads TGTGCCATCAGCGGACTAGCGGAGAGGGTTGAGCAGTTCTTC.

This chain connects TRBV19 to TRBJ2-1; 7 bases are shared with TRBD2. Germline CDR1 reads LNHDA; CDR2 reads SQIVND (reference sequence). This CDR3 has 16 amino acids. V dropped 7 bases and J dropped 2; count of bases not matched to a gene: 11. CDR3 in amino acids: CASKAVASGTYNEQFF. In DNA, the CDR3 is TGTGCCAGTAAGGCCGTCGCTAGCGGCACCTACAATGAGCAGTTCTTC.

This chain uses TRBV29-1 with TRBJ1-2; 7 bases match TRBD1. CDR3 length: 13 residues. V shed 6 bases, J shed 7 bases, and the junction held 11 bases outside the gene matches. Germline assignment: CDR1 SQVTM and CDR2 ANQGSEA. CDR3 sequence: CSVASRGAGGYTF. CDR3 nucleotides: TGCAGCGTCGCATCCAGGGGGGCCGGTGGCTACACCTTC.

This clone has just a few counts. The V and J genes are TRBV5-6 and TRBJ1-4; D unresolved. V shed 6 bases and J shed 7 bases, with 19 bases lying between them. From germline, CDR1 is SGHDT and CDR2 YYEEEE. The CDR3 loop spans 15 amino acids. This chain's CDR3 is CASTLQGSASEKLFF. CDR3 bases: TGTGCCAGCACCCTACAAGGCAGCGCCTCTGAAAAACTGTTTTTT.

This clone was observed many times. The genes are TRBV20-1 and TRBJ1-1, with D hard to call. The CDR3 has 8 amino acids. Per the germline V gene, CDR1 is DFQATT and CDR2 is SNEGSKA (reference sequence). Trimming cost V 8 bases and J 11 bases, with 9 bases left between them. CDR3 residues: CSLPTAFF. DNA of the CDR3: TGCAGTCTCCCCACCGCTTTCTTT.

The V call is TRBV7-3, the J call TRBJ2-5; tentatively, D is TRBD1 or TRBD2 (5 bases each). V was shortened by 2 bases and J by 5 bases, with 9 bases between the two germline ends. Germline CDR1 SGHTA, CDR2 FQGTGA. The CDR3 runs to 13 residues. The CDR3, as DNA: TGTGCCAGCAGCTTATTCGGGACGGAGACCCAGTACTTC. Protein sequence: CASSLFGTETQYF.

The chain uses TRBV6-6 and TRBJ2-7; the D gene is possibly TRBD2 (6 bases). V lost 2 bases and J lost 6, with 14 bases in between. Germline V gene sequence: CDR1 MNHNY, CDR2 SVGAGI (reference sequence). The length of the CDR3 is 14 residues. CDR3 nucleotide sequence: TGTGCCAGCAGTTACGGCATCGCGGGGTCCGAGCAGTACTTC. This codes for CASSYGIAGSEQYF.

This clone was picked up a small number of times. Different DNA sequences within this sample yield the same CDR3. This sequence joins TRBV6-1 and TRBJ2-5; TRBD1 aligns across 9 bases. Trimming at V came to 6 bases and at J to 5 bases, leaving 4 bases not matched to a gene. The CDR3 totals 13 residues. CDR1 and CDR2 from the germline V gene are MNHNS and SASEGT. The CDR3 is CASRNRGLETQYF. Here the CDR3 DNA reads TGTGCCAGCAGAAACAGGGGGCTGGAGACCCAGTACTTC.

This chain joins TRBV5-4 and TRBJ1-1; D call uncertain. The ends were cut back, 0 bases at V and 7 bases at J, with 13 bases in the middle. The CDR3 is 14 amino acids. Germline V CDR1 and CDR2: SGHNT, YYREEE (reference sequence). CDR3 amino acids: CASSLAGNSLEAFF. The CDR3 DNA is TGTGCCAGCAGCTTGGCGGGAAACAGCCTTGAAGCTTTCTTT.

The J gene is TRBJ2-5, the V gene TRBV5-1, with 9 nucleotides matching TRBD1. Trimming cost V 0 bases and J 2 bases; bases outside gene matches: 2. CDR1 is SGHRS, CDR2 YFSETQ, per germline. This CDR3 comprises 15 residues. CDR3 coding DNA: TGCGCCAGCAGCTTGGGGACAGGGGTGCAAGAGACCCAGTACTTC. Residues: CASSLGTGVQETQYF. The variable domain in full, completed from reference TRBV5-1 and TRBJ2-5, reads KAGVTQTPRYLIKTRGQQVTLSCSPISGHRSVSWYQQTPGQGLQFLFEYFSETQRNKGNFPGRFSGRQFSNSRSEMNVSTLELGDSALYLCASSLGTGVQETQYFGPGTRLLVL.

The chain joins TRBV12-5 to TRBJ2-2; 8 nucleotides match TRBD2. The trim removed 6 bases at V and 0 bases at J, leaving 3 bases unmatched. CDR3 length: 15 amino acids. Germline values: CDR1 LGHNT, CDR2 FRNRAP. The CDR3 DNA follows: TGTGCTAGTGGGTTAGCGGGATCGAACACCGGGGAGCTGTTTTTT. Encoded protein: CASGLAGSNTGELFF.

The V and J genes are TRBV7-9 and TRBJ1-1; 7 positions agree with TRBD1. Germline-derived CDR1 and CDR2 are SEHNR and FQNEAQ (reference sequence). Trimming cost V 3 bases and J 7 bases; bases outside gene matches: 5. This CDR3 is 13 amino acids long. CDR3 residues: CASSFEQGNEAFF. The CDR3 DNA reads TGTGCCAGCAGCTTTGAACAGGGGAATGAAGCTTTCTTT.

This sequence joins TRBV30 and TRBJ1-3; D remains unclear. The CDR3 is 12 residues long. Trimming removed 0 bases from V and 2 bases from J, with 2 bases in between. Germline V gene data show CDR1 as GTSNPN and CDR2 as SVGIG (reference sequence). The CDR3 protein is CAWSVTGNTIYF. In DNA form, the CDR3 reads TGTGCCTGGAGTGTAACTGGAAACACCATATATTTT.

The rearrangement joins TRBV28 to TRBJ1-1; no definite D call. Germline V gene lookup returns CDR1 MDHEN and CDR2 SYDVKM. V was trimmed by 5 bases and J by 2 bases, leaving 9 bases between them. The CDR3 contains 13 residues. The CDR3 region is CASSTPFNTEAFF. The CDR3 bases are TGTGCCAGCAGTACCCCTTTTAACACTGAAGCTTTCTTT. The complete variable domain, with remaining parts taken from reference TRBV28 and TRBJ1-1, reads DVKVTQSSRYLVKRTGEKVFLECVQDMDHENMFWYRQDPGLGLRLIYFSYDVKMKEKGDIPEGYSVSREKKERFSLILESASTNQTSMYLCASSTPFNTEAFFGQGTRLTVV.

The V and J genes are TRBV7-2 and TRBJ1-4, with D possibly matching TRBD1 (5 bases). This CDR3 comprises 13 residues. Germline CDR1 reads SGHTA; CDR2 reads FQGNSA. Trimming took off 5 bases at V and 7 bases at J, with 11 bases between the two ends. In nucleotides, the CDR3 is TGTGCCAGCAGCACCCCGGGGGGTGAAAAACTGTTTTTT. Translated: CASSTPGGEKLFF.

V gene TRBV5-6 combines with J gene TRBJ2-2; TRBD1 is a possible D gene (5 bases). The CDR3 is 15 amino acids. The V gene lost 0 bases and the J gene lost 4 bases, with 10 bases spanning the gap. CDR1 and CDR2 from the germline V gene are SGHDT and YYEEEE. CDR3 residues: CASSLGQGVTGELFF. The CDR3 DNA reads TGTGCCAGCAGCTTGGGGCAGGGCGTCACCGGGGAGCTGTTTTTT.

The V and J genes are TRBV14 and TRBJ1-2; no clear D. The V gene's germline CDR1 is SGHDN and CDR2 FVKESK. V lost 1 base and J 3 bases, leaving 6 bases between the germline ends. This CDR3 is 13 amino acids long. CDR3 in amino acids: CASSQVTYYGYTF. In nucleotides, the CDR3 is TGTGCCAGCAGCCAAGTGACCTACTATGGCTACACCTTC.

This sequence joins TRBV7-6 and TRBJ2-7; TRBD1 aligns across 7 bases. The V segment lost 2 bases and the J segment 3 bases; nucleotides outside the gene matches: 7. CDR1 and CDR2 from the germline V gene are SGHVS and FNYEAQ. The CDR3 loop spans 15 amino acids. The CDR3 is CASSLLGDSLYEQYF. DNA for the CDR3: TGTGCCAGCAGCTTACTCGGGGACAGCCTCTACGAGCAGTACTTC.

The rearrangement joins TRBV6-1 to TRBJ1-1; D perhaps matches TRBD1 (5 bases). V was clipped by 11 bases and J by 1 base, with 14 bases between them. The CDR3 runs 13 residues. Germline lookup yields CDR1 MNHNS and CDR2 SASEGT. CDR3 amino acids: CAGSRQGNTEAFF. Here the CDR3 DNA reads TGTGCCGGGAGTAGGCAGGGGAACACTGAAGCTTTCTTT.